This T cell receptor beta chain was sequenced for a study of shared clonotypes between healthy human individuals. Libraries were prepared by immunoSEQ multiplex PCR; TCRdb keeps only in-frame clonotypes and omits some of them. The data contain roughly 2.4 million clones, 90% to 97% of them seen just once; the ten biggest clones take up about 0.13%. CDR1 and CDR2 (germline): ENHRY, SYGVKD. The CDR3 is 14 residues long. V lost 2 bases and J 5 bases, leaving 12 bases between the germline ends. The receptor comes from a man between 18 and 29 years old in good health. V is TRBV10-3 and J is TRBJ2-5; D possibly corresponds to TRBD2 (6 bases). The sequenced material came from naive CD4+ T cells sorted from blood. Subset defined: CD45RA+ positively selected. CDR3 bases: TGTGCCATCAGTGAGCGGGAAGGAGGGGAGACCCAGTACTTC. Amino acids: CAISEREGGETQYF.